This T cell receptor beta chain was sequenced for a study of metastatic and nonmetastatic thyroid tumors. Study-level information: Repertoires of blood and of tissue (tumor or nodule) from malignant and benign thyroid patients were compared. Overall study findings and caveats: According to reports, the diversity of TCR beta was significantly higher in malignant thyroid tumors than in benign nodules, and this held in both blood and tumor samples.

All patients were treatment-naive before thyroid surgery. Original processing methods: Clinicopathological groups of papillary thyroid cancer showed CDR3 differences that were used to build a distant-metastasis classifier. TCRdb re-analyzed the PCR reads using MiXCR. What appears here as the V and J calls and clone size reflects TCRdb's work, not the paper's. This repertoire shows about 70,000 clones, around 20% found once; its top ten account for around 13%. In its sample, this clone was seen a few times. The antigen is not known. Sequencing was carried out using blood. The receptor's source is a female donor with papillary thyroid cancer or a benign thyroid nodule (not recorded which). Some clones in this sample may be carry-over from other donors' samples.

The CDR3 loop is CASSGTQGDGANVLTF. The CDR3 DNA follows: TGTGCCAGCAGTGGTACACAGGGTGATGGGGCCAACGTCCTGACTTTC. The chain is built from TRBV6-1 and TRBJ2-6, with D possibly matching TRBD1 (6 bases). Trimming shortened V by 4 bases and J by 3 bases, and 13 bases separated the two germline ends. The V gene's germline CDR1 is MNHNS and CDR2 SASEGT. The CDR3 runs to 16 residues.